Listed below are T cell receptor beta chains from one sample, sequenced in a study of T cells after yellow fever vaccination. TCRdb re-derived calls from the 5' RACE reads in MiXCR, one entry per CDR3 protein. The data show tens of thousands of distinct CDR3 sequences, about 10% seen once. The specimen was PBMCs, either bulk or a sorted T-cell subset (CD4+, CD8+, memory, or dextramer-sorted; not recorded which), collected around 15 days after the first yellow fever vaccination. The receptors derive from a young man who received the YFV17D yellow fever vaccine. Both conserved end residues are part of each CDR3. Each record gives: CDR3 protein, CDR3 DNA, D gene, clone size, J gene, V gene, CDR3 length. The D gene is left open where the match is weak. Clone sizes are given selectively: once, few, many, or a class where the clone is expanded.

cdr3_aa: CASSRRQGNSPLHF
cdr3_nt: TGTGCCAGCTCCCGTAGGCAGGGGAACTCACCCCTCCACTTT
d_call: -
clone_size: many
j_call: TRBJ1-6
v_call: TRBV7-9
cdr3_length: 14

cdr3_aa: CSAIKTSGTDTQYF
cdr3_nt: TGCAGTGCTATCAAGACTAGTGGCACAGATACGCAGTATTTT
d_call: -
clone_size: many
j_call: TRBJ2-3
v_call: TRBV20-1
cdr3_length: 14

cdr3_aa: CASSGGRADTGELFF
cdr3_nt: TGCGCCAGCAGCGGGGGCAGGGCTGACACCGGGGAGCTGTTTTTT
d_call: -
clone_size: many
j_call: TRBJ2-2
v_call: TRBV5-1
cdr3_length: 15

cdr3_aa: CASSIPGRMNTEAFF
cdr3_nt: TGCGCCAGCTCCATTCCGGGGCGAATGAACACTGAAGCTTTCTTT
d_call: -
clone_size: many
j_call: TRBJ1-1
v_call: TRBV5-1
cdr3_length: 15

cdr3_aa: CASSQYPGWETETYTGELFF
cdr3_nt: TGTGCCAGCAGCCAATACCCTGGGTGGGAGACAGAGACATACACCGGGGAGCTGTTTTTT
d_call: -
clone_size: few
j_call: TRBJ2-2
v_call: TRBV3-1
cdr3_length: 20

cdr3_aa: CAISELGQGTNTGELFF
cdr3_nt: TGTGCCATCAGTGAGTTAGGGCAGGGGACGAACACCGGGGAGCTGTTTTTT
d_call: -
clone_size: many
j_call: TRBJ2-2
v_call: TRBV10-3
cdr3_length: 17

cdr3_aa: CSAFGTGDSGYTF
cdr3_nt: TGCAGTGCTTTTGGGACAGGCGATAGCGGCTACACCTTC
d_call: TRBD1
clone_size: many
j_call: TRBJ1-2
v_call: TRBV20-1
cdr3_length: 13

cdr3_aa: CASSQTQGPQETQYF
cdr3_nt: TGTGCCAGCAGCCAAACACAGGGTCCCCAGGAGACCCAGTACTTC
d_call: -
clone_size: many
j_call: TRBJ2-5
v_call: TRBV4-2
cdr3_length: 15

cdr3_aa: CSAPPGQGIDTEAFF
cdr3_nt: TGCAGTGCTCCCCCGGGACAGGGAATAGACACTGAAGCTTTCTTT
d_call: TRBD1
clone_size: many
j_call: TRBJ1-1
v_call: TRBV20-1
cdr3_length: 15

cdr3_aa: CSARTRGIGGELFF
cdr3_nt: TGCAGTGCTAGAACCCGGGGTATAGGCGGGGAGCTGTTTTTT
d_call: -
clone_size: many
j_call: TRBJ2-2
v_call: TRBV20-1
cdr3_length: 14

cdr3_aa: CATSTYLSTDTQYF
cdr3_nt: TGTGCCACCAGCACCTACCTTAGCACAGATACGCAGTATTTT
d_call: -
clone_size: many
j_call: TRBJ2-3
v_call: TRBV15
cdr3_length: 14

cdr3_aa: CASSPYSGGAGGIQYF
cdr3_nt: TGTGCCAGCAGTCCCTACTCAGGGGGCGCCGGTGGCATTCAGTACTTC
d_call: TRBD1
clone_size: many
j_call: TRBJ2-4
v_call: TRBV27
cdr3_length: 16

cdr3_aa: CASSFGTASTDTQYF
cdr3_nt: TGCGCCAGCAGCTTCGGGACAGCCTCCACAGATACGCAGTATTTT
d_call: TRBD1
clone_size: many
j_call: TRBJ2-3
v_call: TRBV5-1
cdr3_length: 15

cdr3_aa: CASSFKRSNQETQYF
cdr3_nt: TGTGCCAGCAGCTTTAAGAGGAGTAACCAAGAGACCCAGTACTTC
d_call: -
clone_size: -
j_call: TRBJ2-5
v_call: TRBV5-4
cdr3_length: 15

cdr3_aa: CASSLDTRTTDTQYF
cdr3_nt: TGTGCCAGCAGCTTGGATACCAGAACCACAGATACGCAGTATTTT
d_call: -
clone_size: many
j_call: TRBJ2-3
v_call: TRBV5-4
cdr3_length: 15

cdr3_aa: CASSSGTGSQKEQYF
cdr3_nt: TGTGCCAGCAGCTCCGGGACAGGCTCCCAGAAGGAGCAGTACTTC
d_call: TRBD1
clone_size: many
j_call: TRBJ2-7
v_call: TRBV7-3
cdr3_length: 15

cdr3_aa: CASSQYGQAEAFF
cdr3_nt: TGTGCCAGCAGCCAATACGGACAGGCTGAAGCTTTCTTT
d_call: TRBD1
clone_size: many
j_call: TRBJ1-1
v_call: TRBV3-1
cdr3_length: 13

cdr3_aa: CSATRDRTYNEQFF
cdr3_nt: TGCAGCGCCACTAGGGACAGGACCTACAATGAGCAGTTCTTC
d_call: TRBD1
clone_size: -
j_call: TRBJ2-1
v_call: TRBV29-1
cdr3_length: 14

cdr3_aa: CASSQSWGLGEQYF
cdr3_nt: TGTGCCAGCAGCCAGTCCTGGGGCTTGGGCGAGCAGTACTTC
d_call: -
clone_size: many
j_call: TRBJ2-7
v_call: TRBV4-2
cdr3_length: 14

cdr3_aa: CASSTQGDQPQHF
cdr3_nt: TGTGCCAGCAGCACACAGGGGGATCAGCCCCAGCATTTT
d_call: TRBD1
clone_size: many
j_call: TRBJ1-5
v_call: TRBV7-9
cdr3_length: 13

cdr3_aa: CAISGNRGRNQPQHF
cdr3_nt: TGTGCCATCAGTGGTAACAGGGGTCGCAATCAGCCCCAGCATTTT
d_call: TRBD1
clone_size: many
j_call: TRBJ1-5
v_call: TRBV10-3
cdr3_length: 15

cdr3_aa: CASRPAGADTQYF
cdr3_nt: TGTGCCAGCAGACCAGCAGGGGCAGATACGCAGTATTTT
d_call: -
clone_size: -
j_call: TRBJ2-3
v_call: TRBV28
cdr3_length: 13

cdr3_aa: CASSLTGGNEQFF
cdr3_nt: TGTGCCAGCAGCTTGACAGGGGGCAATGAGCAGTTCTTC
d_call: TRBD1
clone_size: many
j_call: TRBJ2-1
v_call: TRBV7-6
cdr3_length: 13

cdr3_aa: CASSTLAREETQYF
cdr3_nt: TGTGCCAGCAGCACACTAGCGCGTGAAGAGACCCAGTACTTC
d_call: TRBD2
clone_size: many
j_call: TRBJ2-5
v_call: TRBV12-3/TRBV12-4
cdr3_length: 14

cdr3_aa: CASSPEGGNSNQPQHF
cdr3_nt: TGCGCCAGCAGCCCCGAGGGGGGGAATAGCAATCAGCCCCAGCATTTT
d_call: -
clone_size: many
j_call: TRBJ1-5
v_call: TRBV5-1
cdr3_length: 16

cdr3_aa: CASSLGDAGDIQYF
cdr3_nt: TGTGCCAGCAGCTTAGGGGACGCTGGGGACATTCAGTACTTC
d_call: -
clone_size: many
j_call: TRBJ2-4
v_call: TRBV7-3
cdr3_length: 14

cdr3_aa: CSARVSGTAQETQYF
cdr3_nt: TGCAGTGCTAGAGTCTCGGGAACAGCTCAAGAGACCCAGTACTTC
d_call: -
clone_size: many
j_call: TRBJ2-5
v_call: TRBV20-1
cdr3_length: 15

cdr3_aa: CASSRQRLGQFSF
cdr3_nt: TGTGCCAGCAGTAGGCAACGTCTCGGGCAGTTTAGCTTC
d_call: -
clone_size: many
j_call: TRBJ2-7
v_call: TRBV12-3/TRBV12-4
cdr3_length: 13

cdr3_aa: CASSLDGPQGSGYTF
cdr3_nt: TGCGCCAGCAGCTTGGATGGGCCTCAGGGTTCTGGCTACACCTTC
d_call: -
clone_size: many
j_call: TRBJ1-2
v_call: TRBV5-1
cdr3_length: 15

cdr3_aa: CASSLAATNAYEQYF
cdr3_nt: TGCGCCAGCAGCTTGGCCGCGACGAATGCCTACGAGCAGTACTTC
d_call: -
clone_size: many
j_call: TRBJ2-7
v_call: TRBV5-1
cdr3_length: 15

cdr3_aa: CASSALGNEQFF
cdr3_nt: TGTGCCAGCAGCGCATTGGGAAATGAGCAGTTCTTC
d_call: -
clone_size: medium-sized
j_call: TRBJ2-1
v_call: TRBV13
cdr3_length: 12

cdr3_aa: CASSLSGLSTDTQYF
cdr3_nt: TGTGCCAGCAGCTTGAGCGGGCTAAGCACAGATACGCAGTATTTT
d_call: -
clone_size: many
j_call: TRBJ2-3
v_call: TRBV11-2
cdr3_length: 15

cdr3_aa: CAAQGASTEAFF
cdr3_nt: TGTGCCGCACAGGGGGCGAGCACTGAAGCTTTCTTT
d_call: TRBD1
clone_size: many
j_call: TRBJ1-1
v_call: TRBV6-2/TRBV6-3
cdr3_length: 12

cdr3_aa: CASSNRVSSPLHF
cdr3_nt: TGTGCCAGCAGCAACAGGGTGTCTTCACCCCTCCACTTT
d_call: -
clone_size: many
j_call: TRBJ1-6
v_call: TRBV7-2
cdr3_length: 13

cdr3_aa: CASSLQGNTEAFF
cdr3_nt: TGTGCCAGCAGCCTGCAGGGGAACACTGAAGCTTTCTTT
d_call: -
clone_size: many
j_call: TRBJ1-1
v_call: TRBV14
cdr3_length: 13

cdr3_aa: CASSPQGIPGNTIYF
cdr3_nt: TGTGCCAGCAGCCCACAGGGGATCCCTGGAAACACCATATATTTT
d_call: TRBD1
clone_size: many
j_call: TRBJ1-3
v_call: TRBV7-2
cdr3_length: 15

cdr3_aa: CTSSLDNEQFF
cdr3_nt: TGCACCAGCAGTTTGGACAATGAGCAGTTCTTC
d_call: -
clone_size: few
j_call: TRBJ2-1
v_call: TRBV27
cdr3_length: 11

cdr3_aa: CASSFQGGTEAFF
cdr3_nt: TGCGCCAGCAGCTTTCAGGGGGGCACTGAAGCTTTCTTT
d_call: TRBD1
clone_size: many
j_call: TRBJ1-1
v_call: TRBV4-1
cdr3_length: 13

cdr3_aa: CASSYGQGSAFF
cdr3_nt: TGCGCCAGCAGCTATGGACAGGGGAGCGCTTTCTTT
d_call: TRBD1
clone_size: many
j_call: TRBJ1-1
v_call: TRBV5-1
cdr3_length: 12

cdr3_aa: CACREPGELFF
cdr3_nt: TGTGCCTGCCGCGAGCCCGGGGAGCTGTTTTTT
d_call: -
clone_size: many
j_call: TRBJ2-2
v_call: TRBV2
cdr3_length: 11

cdr3_aa: CASSPRTGGSVQPQHF
cdr3_nt: TGTGCCAGCAGTCCTCGGACAGGGGGTTCGGTTCAGCCCCAGCATTTT
d_call: TRBD1
clone_size: many
j_call: TRBJ1-5
v_call: TRBV27
cdr3_length: 16

cdr3_aa: CSVVWAGGSTDTQYF
cdr3_nt: TGCAGCGTTGTTTGGGCGGGGGGTTCCACAGATACGCAGTATTTT
d_call: TRBD2
clone_size: many
j_call: TRBJ2-3
v_call: TRBV29-1
cdr3_length: 15

cdr3_aa: CSARGWIARRNTEAFF
cdr3_nt: TGCAGTGCTAGAGGTTGGATCGCCCGCCGGAACACTGAAGCTTTCTTT
d_call: -
clone_size: many
j_call: TRBJ1-1
v_call: TRBV20-1
cdr3_length: 16

cdr3_aa: CASRLERGNTIYF
cdr3_nt: TGCGCCAGCAGGCTGGAACGGGGAAACACCATATATTTT
d_call: -
clone_size: many
j_call: TRBJ1-3
v_call: TRBV5-1
cdr3_length: 13